The sequence of this T cell receptor beta chain was determined in a study of T cell responses to AZD1222 COVID-19 vaccine (dated by TCRdb to the early 2020s). Broadly, across the study: AZD1222 recipients given second doses at about 4 weeks or at about 12 weeks were pooled, since spike-specific TCR depth and breadth were not found to differ between the two schedules. A total of approximately 240 trial participants underwent TCR sequencing, of whom 200 to 220 received two doses of AZD1222 and about 25 received two doses of the MenACWY control vaccine. Trial participants were enrolled by age into 18-55, 56-69 and 70-plus year subgroups, with 148, 28 and 57 TCR-sequenced participants respectively. Beyond this particular receptor, the publication reports: Nearly half of unique spike-specific TCRs reportedly recognized epitopes outside regions mutated in the B.1.351 and B.1.1.7 variants. The vaccine-associated CD4 TCRs covered the entire spike protein, and the dominant responses fell in regions 160-218 and 743-854. Because no day 14 peak-response samples were available, the repertoires could be characterized only after the peak T cell response. Conclusions about previously exposed vaccinees were limited because only six AZD1222 recipients were SARS-CoV-2 seropositive at baseline. A significant rise in spike-specific TCR breadth and depth was observed after two AZD1222 doses relative to day 0 and relative to MenACWY recipients. In the small 56-69-year group, the increase in depth fell short of significance, most likely because of low power. Participants were mostly white British and included more females than males, and it was suggested by the authors that clonal diversity may have been underestimated.

The CDR3 spans 12 residues, from the cysteine through the phenylalanine. The sequence is cut down to CDR3 DNA, 36 bases in frame from base 1. CDR1 and CDR2 (LNHDA, SQIVND) derive from the germline V gene (reference sequence). V was cut back by 2 bases and J by 5 bases, leaving a gap of 6 bases between them. The intended sense of this specimen's time point label: baseline before first vaccination. Samples from vaccinated people were obtained from the UK trials COV001 and COV002, which included a single-blind randomized controlled phase 2/3 trial of AZD1222 (ChAdOx1 nCoV-19) in healthy adults. Trial participant PBMC samples were collected at day 0 and day 28 after the second dose for TCRbeta chain sequencing. Note on this clone: The antigen it recognizes is unknown. Within one base of it there is no much larger clone, and no base qualities were kept.

The CDR3 regions of human TCRbeta chains were analyzed by immunosequencing. The authors' pipeline ran thus. Repertoire TCRs were checked for matches against a reference library of SARS-CoV-2-specific TCRs that had been generated using the MIRA antigen-specificity platform. Breadth meant the fraction of unique TCRs that were SARS-CoV-2-associated, whereas depth meant the fraction of total T cells that were SARS-CoV-2-associated. Each spike-specific TCR was assigned to its reactive spike region and to a CD4 or CD8 class using the MIRA data. Log10-transformed breadth and depth values were compared by one-way ANOVA with Sidak's multiple comparisons tests. TCRdb's version of the immuneACCESS table is confined to in-frame rearrangements and falls short of the full clone set. An unresolved V gene accounts for under half of the shortfall where checked; the remainder is of unknown origin. The DNA was the basis for D and trimming; V, J and clone size are from that table. This sample holds more than 85,000 clones; more than 70% were observed only once. The ten largest clones capture around a sixth of the sample.

Here the chain combines TRBV19 and TRBJ1-2; the D gene is not confidently resolved. The specimen was peripheral blood, collected on day 0 of AZD1222 vaccination. The TCR comes from an adult in good health. The CDR3 loop reads CASSIQDYGYTF. In nucleotides, the sequence is TGTGCCAGTAGTATACAGGATTATGGCTACACCTTC.